These T cell receptor beta chains were read from a single sample in a study of blood T cell repertoires in COVID-19. The table came from immunoSEQ multiplex PCR; TCRdb's copy has only in-frame clones and leaves some out. The sample lists approximately 330,000 clones, 87% occurring once. Sequencing used peripheral blood. The receptors were sampled from a man aged 25 to 40 with COVID-19, enrolled during active disease. The CDR3 runs from the conserved cysteine through the conserved F or W. The D gene is left open where the match is weak. Size is omitted from some rows. Given values are once, few, many or a class for expanded clones.

v_gene: TRBV4-3
abundance: -
d_gene: TRBD1
len: 14
j_gene: TRBJ2-7
CDR3aa: CASSMTGGNYEQYF
CDR3nt: TGCGCCAGCAGTATGACAGGGGGCAACTACGAGCAGTACTTC

v_gene: TRBV11-1
abundance: -
d_gene: -
len: 14
j_gene: TRBJ2-7
CDR3aa: CASSLGGSAYEQYF
CDR3nt: TGTGCCAGCAGCTTGGGGGGATCGGCATACGAGCAGTACTTC

v_gene: TRBV24-1
abundance: -
d_gene: -
len: 14
j_gene: TRBJ2-7
CDR3aa: CATSATGSSYEQYF
CDR3nt: TGTGCCACCAGTGCAACAGGTTCCTCCTACGAGCAGTACTTC

v_gene: TRBV6-2/TRBV6-3
abundance: -
d_gene: TRBD2
len: 14
j_gene: TRBJ2-3
CDR3aa: CASSRGLAGDTQYF
CDR3nt: TGTGCCAGCAGCCGGGGACTAGCGGGGGATACGCAGTATTTT

v_gene: TRBV7-2
abundance: -
d_gene: TRBD2
len: 18
j_gene: TRBJ2-2
CDR3aa: CASSGRIGLAGGPGELFF
CDR3nt: TGTGCCAGCAGCGGACGGATCGGACTAGCGGGGGGGCCCGGGGAGCTGTTTTTT

v_gene: TRBV24-1
abundance: -
d_gene: TRBD2
len: 15
j_gene: TRBJ2-1
CDR3aa: CATSESGGEYNEQFF
CDR3nt: TGTGCCACCAGTGAGAGCGGGGGGGAGTACAATGAGCAGTTCTTC

v_gene: TRBV7-3
abundance: once
d_gene: -
len: 15
j_gene: TRBJ2-1
CDR3aa: CASSLSRESYNEQFF
CDR3nt: TGTGCCAGCAGCTTAAGCCGGGAGTCCTACAATGAGCAGTTCTTC

v_gene: TRBV18
abundance: -
d_gene: -
len: 18
j_gene: TRBJ1-2
CDR3aa: CASSPPNSLSGLNYGYTF
CDR3nt: TGTGCCAGCTCACCACCGAACTCCTTATCAGGGCTTAACTATGGCTACACCTTC

v_gene: TRBV28
abundance: -
d_gene: -
len: 17
j_gene: TRBJ2-7
CDR3aa: CASSLPGTSRSSYEQYF
CDR3nt: TGTGCCAGCAGTTTACCCGGGACATCCCGAAGCTCCTACGAGCAGTACTTC

v_gene: TRBV7-2
abundance: -
d_gene: TRBD1
len: 15
j_gene: TRBJ2-3
CDR3aa: CASSDRDRGADTQYF
CDR3nt: TGTGCCAGCAGCGACCGGGACAGGGGGGCAGATACGCAGTATTTT

v_gene: TRBV28
abundance: -
d_gene: -
len: 14
j_gene: TRBJ1-5
CDR3aa: CASSSPGSNQPQHF
CDR3nt: TGTGCCAGCAGCTCGCCGGGGAGCAATCAGCCCCAGCATTTT

v_gene: TRBV14
abundance: -
d_gene: -
len: 15
j_gene: TRBJ1-1
CDR3aa: CASSPGGRVHTEAFF
CDR3nt: TGTGCCAGCAGCCCCGGGGGGAGAGTACACACTGAAGCTTTCTTT

v_gene: TRBV5-1
abundance: -
d_gene: -
len: 13
j_gene: TRBJ2-7
CDR3aa: CASSLGPRGEQYF
CDR3nt: TGCGCCAGCAGCTTGGGTCCCCGGGGCGAGCAGTACTTC

v_gene: TRBV7-9
abundance: -
d_gene: TRBD1
len: 15
j_gene: TRBJ1-1
CDR3aa: CASRIATGRPTEAFF
CDR3nt: TGTGCCAGCAGGATCGCGACAGGGAGGCCCACTGAAGCTTTCTTT

v_gene: TRBV9
abundance: few
d_gene: -
len: 15
j_gene: TRBJ2-1
CDR3aa: CASSASGNSYNEQFF
CDR3nt: TGTGCCAGCAGCGCCAGCGGTAACTCCTACAATGAGCAGTTCTTC

v_gene: TRBV6-5
abundance: -
d_gene: -
len: 13
j_gene: TRBJ1-5
CDR3aa: CASRPIEAQPQHF
CDR3nt: TGTGCCAGCAGGCCGATCGAGGCTCAGCCCCAGCATTTT

v_gene: TRBV7-2
abundance: -
d_gene: TRBD1
len: 13
j_gene: TRBJ2-5
CDR3aa: CASSPGQQETQYF
CDR3nt: TGTGCCAGCAGCCCGGGACAGCAAGAGACCCAGTACTTC

v_gene: TRBV20-1
abundance: -
d_gene: TRBD1
len: 15
j_gene: TRBJ1-5
CDR3aa: CSASSPDRESQPQHF
CDR3nt: TGCAGTGCTAGTAGCCCGGACAGGGAGAGCCAGCCCCAGCATTTT

v_gene: TRBV28
abundance: -
d_gene: TRBD1
len: 14
j_gene: TRBJ1-6
CDR3aa: CASTEGQATSPLHF
CDR3nt: TGTGCCAGCACGGAAGGACAGGCGACCTCACCCCTCCACTTT

v_gene: TRBV15
abundance: once
d_gene: -
len: 13
j_gene: TRBJ2-5
CDR3aa: CATSRGLQETQYF
CDR3nt: TGTGCCACCAGCAGGGGGCTCCAAGAGACCCAGTACTTC

v_gene: TRBV15
abundance: -
d_gene: -
len: 12
j_gene: TRBJ2-2
CDR3aa: CATGANTGELFF
CDR3nt: TGTGCCACCGGAGCGAACACCGGGGAGCTGTTTTTT

v_gene: TRBV7-9
abundance: -
d_gene: TRBD1
len: 16
j_gene: TRBJ1-4
CDR3aa: CASSPWTGATNEKLFF
CDR3nt: TGTGCCAGCAGCCCGTGGACAGGGGCAACTAATGAAAAACTGTTTTTT

v_gene: TRBV9
abundance: -
d_gene: -
len: 14
j_gene: TRBJ2-1
CDR3aa: CASSTPDRNNEQFF
CDR3nt: TGTGCCAGCAGCACGCCAGACAGGAACAATGAGCAGTTCTTC

v_gene: TRBV5-1
abundance: -
d_gene: -
len: 13
j_gene: TRBJ2-1
CDR3aa: CASSLVGGNEQFF
CDR3nt: TGCGCCAGCAGCTTGGTGGGGGGCAATGAGCAGTTCTTC

v_gene: TRBV3-1/TRBV3-2
abundance: once
d_gene: -
len: 15
j_gene: TRBJ2-1
CDR3aa: CASSRWAPGSSEQFF
CDR3nt: TGTGCCAGCAGCCGTTGGGCCCCCGGGAGCAGTGAGCAGTTCTTC

v_gene: TRBV18
abundance: once
d_gene: -
len: 13
j_gene: TRBJ2-3
CDR3aa: CASSPSQGDTQYF
CDR3nt: TGTGCCAGCTCACCATCCCAGGGGGATACGCAGTATTTT

v_gene: TRBV29-1
abundance: -
d_gene: -
len: 12
j_gene: TRBJ1-1
CDR3aa: CSVRASGTEAFF
CDR3nt: TGCAGCGTGCGGGCCAGCGGTACTGAAGCTTTCTTT

v_gene: TRBV7-2
abundance: -
d_gene: TRBD2
len: 16
j_gene: TRBJ2-2
CDR3aa: CASSHPRGEGTGELFF
CDR3nt: TGTGCCAGCAGCCACCCACGGGGGGAGGGGACCGGGGAGCTGTTTTTT

v_gene: TRBV7-2
abundance: few
d_gene: TRBD1
len: 13
j_gene: TRBJ1-4
CDR3aa: CASSGTQGLKLFF
CDR3nt: TGTGCCAGCAGCGGAACACAGGGGCTAAAACTGTTTTTT

v_gene: TRBV30
abundance: -
d_gene: -
len: 14
j_gene: TRBJ2-3
CDR3aa: CAWSGQSGWDTQYF
CDR3nt: TGTGCCTGGAGTGGCCAGAGCGGGTGGGATACGCAGTATTTT

v_gene: TRBV18
abundance: -
d_gene: TRBD1
len: 15
j_gene: TRBJ2-5
CDR3aa: CASSPATGVGETQYF
CDR3nt: TGTGCCAGCTCACCAGCGACAGGGGTGGGAGAGACCCAGTACTTC

v_gene: TRBV11-1
abundance: -
d_gene: -
len: 15
j_gene: TRBJ1-6
CDR3aa: CASSLTRSGGSPLHF
CDR3nt: TGTGCCAGCAGCTTGACGCGATCGGGTGGTTCACCCCTCCACTTT

v_gene: TRBV9
abundance: -
d_gene: -
len: 14
j_gene: TRBJ2-5
CDR3aa: CASSEMGGRETQYF
CDR3nt: TGTGCCAGCAGCGAGATGGGGGGAAGAGAGACCCAGTACTTC

v_gene: TRBV28
abundance: -
d_gene: TRBD1
len: 16
j_gene: TRBJ1-2
CDR3aa: CASSLGRTGADYGYTF
CDR3nt: TGTGCCAGCAGTTTAGGCCGTACAGGGGCTGACTATGGCTACACCTTC

v_gene: TRBV5-8
abundance: -
d_gene: TRBD1
len: 13
j_gene: TRBJ2-5
CDR3aa: CATTWDRQETQYF
CDR3nt: TGTGCCACCACCTGGGACAGGCAAGAGACCCAGTACTTC